This entry lists 30 T cell receptor beta chains sequenced from one sample in a study of blood T cells in healthy people across ages (dated by TCRdb to about 2015). Library creation used 5' RACE. Sequencing took place on an Illumina HiSeq 2500. A second PCR of roughly 7 to 12 cycles was performed with a sample-barcoded 5' primer and a J-beta primer mix. TCRdb reworked the public reads: Q25 trimming with fastp, MiXCR clone assembly, productive beta chains retained. Identical CDR3 proteins give one entry, which carries the most common genes and DNA. Present in this sample are around 1,500,000 distinct CDR3 sequences, roughly 45% of which were seen just once. The top ten clones comprise around 8% of the sample. Sample: blood. The receptors here all came from a woman between 18 and 29 years old in good health.

This sequence joins TRBV28 and TRBJ2-7; a possible D gene is TRBD2 (7 bases). Germline V gene data show CDR1 as MDHEN and CDR2 as SYDVKM. V lost 3 bases, J lost 2 bases, and 11 bases lay in between. The CDR3 length is 14 residues. The CDR3 region is CASSFAGATYEQYF. CDR3 coding DNA: TGTGCCAGCAGTTTCGCGGGGGCCACCTACGAGCAGTACTTC.

This clonotype was detected only a few times. J is TRBJ2-7 and V is TRBV4-1; D is unresolved. The J call may be incorrect, as the DNA end agrees better with TRBJ2-5. Germline lookup yields CDR1 MGHRA and CDR2 YSYEKL. The CDR3 runs 13 residues. The CDR3, as DNA: TGCGCCAGCAGCCTGGGAAAAGGGGAGACCCAGTACTTC. Translation: CASSLGKGETQYF.

V usage is TRBV7-3 and J usage is TRBJ2-1; TRBD2 matches at 11 bases. CDR1 and CDR2 (germline): SGHTA, FQGTGA. Trimming removed 8 bases from V and 12 bases from J; junction bases left unmatched: 12. There are 14 residues in the CDR3. DNA of the CDR3: TGTGCCAGCTGGGGTACTAGCGGGGGCCGCGGGCAGTTCTTC. It yields the protein CASWGTSGGRGQFF.

This clonotype has a handful of counts. The J gene is TRBJ1-1, the V gene TRBV29-1; tentative D call: TRBD1 (6 bases). Trimming took 5 bases from V and 6 from J, leaving 10 bases between them. This CDR3 spans 11 amino acids. Germline lookup yields CDR1 SQVTM and CDR2 ANQGSEA. The CDR3 protein is CSVKDRPEAFF. CDR3 DNA: TGCAGCGTTAAGGACAGACCTGAAGCTTTCTTT.

This clonotype was recorded once. This sequence joins TRBV28 and TRBJ2-5; 8 bases are a match to TRBD2. With V trimmed by 7 bases and J by 5 bases, 15 bases remained unmatched. CDR3 length equals 16 residues. Germline CDR1 and CDR2: MDHEN and SYDVKM. CDR3 region: CASTSWRGAMWETQYF. CDR3 DNA sequence: TGTGCCAGCACCTCCTGGCGGGGGGCCATGTGGGAGACCCAGTACTTC.

The gene calls are TRBV7-6 and TRBJ2-1, with 15 bases identical to TRBD2. Trimming cost V 5 bases and J 7 bases; bases outside gene matches: 6. From germline, CDR1 is SGHVS and CDR2 FNYEAQ. The CDR3 spans 16 residues. CDR3 amino acids: CASSPGTSGRWNEQFF. The CDR3 DNA sequence: TGTGCCAGCAGCCCGGGGACTAGCGGGAGGTGGAATGAGCAGTTCTTC.

V usage is TRBV2 and J usage is TRBJ1-2, with 10 bases aligning to TRBD1. Looked up from germline, CDR1 is SNHLY and CDR2 is FYNNEI. The junction had 11 bases not matched to a gene; V was cut back by 6 bases and J by 7 bases. The CDR3 contains 15 residues. The CDR3 here is CASSFRDRGQAGYTF. The CDR3 DNA reads TGTGCCAGCAGCTTCCGGGACAGGGGTCAAGCTGGCTACACCTTC.

This clonotype has ten or more counts. The V and J genes are TRBV7-2 and TRBJ1-2; D may be TRBD1 (6 bases). The CDR3 is 16 residues long. The V gene lost 2 bases and the J gene lost 3 bases, with 16 bases spanning the gap. CDR1 is SGHTA and CDR2 is FQGNSA in the germline V gene. CDR3 sequence reads: CASSLRRGGKDYGYTF. CDR3 bases: TGTGCCAGCAGCTTACGACGAGGGGGAAAGGACTATGGCTACACCTTC.

This clonotype turned up a few times. The rearrangement joins TRBV3-1 to TRBJ1-2; TRBD1 matches at 8 bases. V dropped 4 bases and J dropped 1; count of bases not matched to a gene: 8. The germline V gene has CDR1 LGHDT and CDR2 YNNKEL (reference sequence). CDR3 size: 16 residues. The CDR3, as DNA: TGTGCCAGCAGCCGCCTCACAGGGGGAGGTAACTATGGCTACACCTTC. Protein: CASSRLTGGGNYGYTF.

The V and J genes are TRBV3-1 and TRBJ2-1; D call uncertain. The DNA end favors TRBJ2-7, so the J call may be wrong. Germline CDR1 LGHDT, CDR2 YNNKEL (reference sequence). The CDR3 is made up of 14 amino acids. CDR3 sequence reads: CASTQWGSVYEQYF. The CDR3 bases are TGTGCCAGCACTCAGTGGGGTTCAGTCTACGAGCAGTACTTC.

The chain has TRBV3-1 and TRBJ2-5; D ambiguous. The V end lost 1 base, the J end lost 5 bases, and 11 bases lay between the germline ends. CDR3 length equals 14 residues. Germline CDR1 and CDR2: LGHDT and YNNKEL (reference sequence). CDR3 sequence (DNA): TGTGCCAGCAGCCAAGGAGGAGATGGGGAGACCCAGTACTTC. Translating it yields CASSQGGDGETQYF.

This clonotype was counted only a few times. The chain links TRBV5-1 to TRBJ2-1; D perhaps matches TRBD2 (9 bases). Per germline, CDR1 SGHRS and CDR2 YFSETQ. The CDR3 consists of 19 residues. Trimming stripped 0 bases from V and 9 bases from J, with 28 bases between. The CDR3 sequence: CASSLAGLAGDPGQGEQFF. CDR3 coding DNA: TGCGCCAGCAGCTTGGCCGGGTTAGCGGGAGACCCAGGACAGGGTGAGCAGTTCTTC.

The chain has TRBV20-1 and TRBJ2-7, with a tentative D call TRBD1 (6 bases). In germline, CDR1 is DFQATT, CDR2 SNEGSKA (reference sequence). Trimming cost V 5 bases and J 3 bases, with 17 bases left between them. The CDR3 is made up of 14 amino acids. CDR3 in amino acids: CSACRSNRDYEQYF. The CDR3 region has the DNA TGCAGTGCTTGCCGCTCCAACAGGGACTACGAGCAGTACTTC.

This clonotype came up a few times. This chain connects TRBV28 to TRBJ2-7; 9 positions match TRBD1. Germline V gives CDR1 MDHEN, CDR2 SYDVKM. CDR3 length: 15 amino acids. The ends lost 8 bases at V and 0 bases at J; junction bases unmatched: 8. This CDR3 is CASVPRGQGSYEQYF. The CDR3 bases are TGTGCCAGCGTTCCCCGGGGACAGGGCTCCTACGAGCAGTACTTC.

The J gene is TRBJ2-5, the V gene TRBV10-3, with 13 positions matching TRBD2. The germline gives CDR1 ENHRY, CDR2 SYGVKD. CDR3 length equals 16 residues. V shed 6 bases, J shed 11 bases, and the junction held 15 bases outside the gene matches. DNA of the CDR3: TGTGCCATCAGGCCGACTAGCGGGGGGTCCTACAATGAGCAGTACTTC. Translation: CAIRPTSGGSYNEQYF.

This clonotype has only a few counts. The chain links TRBV24-1 to TRBJ2-3; perhaps TRBD1 as D (6 bases). Germline loops: CDR1 KGHDR, CDR2 SFDVKD. Deletions cut 7 bases from V and 6 bases from J, with 13 bases between. There are 13 residues in the CDR3. The CDR3 loop reads CATRGHSSDTQYF. CDR3 DNA sequence: TGTGCCACCAGGGGACACTCGTCCGATACGCAGTATTTT.

A remark on this clonotype: The junction and the germline gene differ at one end; a read error may be behind it. The J gene is TRBJ2-1, the V gene TRBV12-3 or TRBV12-4, with D possibly being TRBD1 (5 bases). The CDR3 sequence is 13 residues long. The CDR3 DNA is TGTGCCAGCAACAGGAGAACTTACAAGGAGCAGTTCTTC. Its protein product is CASNRRTYKEQFF.

The V gene is TRBV11-3, the J gene TRBJ2-1, with TRBD2 matching over 13 bases. The CDR3 runs 18 residues. Germline assignment: CDR1 SGHNT and CDR2 YENEEA. Trimming took 1 base from V and 9 from J; bases not matched to a gene: 12. The CDR3 here is CASSLGLAGGLTTSEQFF. CDR3 DNA sequence: TGTGCCAGCAGCTTAGGACTAGCGGGAGGTCTGACGACCAGTGAGCAGTTCTTC.

In its sample, this clonotype was seen a few times. The chain combines TRBV29-1 with TRBJ1-2, with no clear D. Trimming shortened V by 3 bases and J by 2 bases, and 7 bases separated the two germline ends. Germline values: CDR1 SQVTM, CDR2 ANQGSEA. CDR3 length equals 12 residues. The CDR3 sequence: CSVDPGNYGYTF. Written as DNA, the CDR3 is TGCAGCGTTGACCCGGGGAACTATGGCTACACCTTC.

V usage is TRBV4-1 and J usage is TRBJ1-1, with a possible D match to TRBD1 (6 bases). Trimming removed 1 base at V and 0 bases at J, with 9 bases between. Per the germline V gene, CDR1 is MGHRA and CDR2 is YSYEKL. The CDR3 has 15 amino acids. The CDR3 DNA reads TGCGCCAGCAGCCAAGGCAGGGGAGTGAACACTGAAGCTTTCTTT. As protein: CASSQGRGVNTEAFF.

The rearrangement uses TRBV28 and TRBJ1-5; no firm D call. The CDR3 is 12 amino acids. From germline, CDR1 is MDHEN and CDR2 SYDVKM. Between the trimmed V and J ends, which lost 9 bases and 4 bases, there was a span of 10 bases. The CDR3 here is CASVGFNQPQHF. CDR3 nucleotides: TGTGCCAGTGTGGGCTTTAATCAGCCCCAGCATTTT.

This clonotype appeared a few times. The genes are TRBV7-9 and TRBJ1-1; perhaps TRBD1 as D (6 bases). CDR3 length: 14 amino acids. V lost 4 bases and J lost 0, with 9 bases in between. Germline CDR1 and CDR2: SEHNR and FQNEAQ (reference sequence). The CDR3 DNA sequence: TGTGCCAGCAGCTGGGACACACTGAACACTGAAGCTTTCTTT. As protein: CASSWDTLNTEAFF.

About this clonotype itself: At one end, the junction sequence differs from germline, possibly due to a read error. The genes are TRBV28 and TRBJ2-7; possibly TRBD2 for D (5 bases). Germline lookup yields CDR1 MDHEN and CDR2 SYDVKM. This CDR3 has 13 residues. The CDR3 nucleotides read TGTGCCAGCATTTTATATGGGAGTTACGAGCAGTACTTC. Translating it yields CASILYGSYEQYF.

This clonotype showed up just a few times. This sequence joins TRBV6-1 and TRBJ2-7, with D possibly TRBD2 on 5 matching bases. V was pared by 10 bases and J by 6 bases, with 16 bases between. The CDR3 runs 12 residues. The germline CDR1 and CDR2 sequences are MNHNS and SASEGT. In DNA form, the CDR3 reads TGTGCCACAGGAGGCACGCGTCGCGAGCAGTACTTC. Translation: CATGGTRREQYF.

The chain employs TRBV24-1 and TRBJ1-5; 7 bases are shared with TRBD1. With V trimmed by 4 bases and J by 4 bases, 3 bases remained unmatched. The CDR3 has 14 residues. CDR1 KGHDR and CDR2 SFDVKD come from the germline V gene. This CDR3 is CATSDPTGNQPQHF. DNA for the CDR3: TGTGCCACCAGTGACCCGACAGGGAATCAGCCCCAGCATTTT.

This rearrangement joins TRBV20-1 to TRBJ1-1; 7 nucleotides agree with TRBD1. Germline V gene lookup returns CDR1 DFQATT and CDR2 SNEGSKA (reference sequence). CDR3 length: 13 residues. V lost 1 base, J lost 3 bases, and 2 bases stayed unmatched. The CDR3 DNA is TGCAGTGCTAGAGGGGACAGATACACTGAAGCTTTCTTT. This codes for CSARGDRYTEAFF.

A few counts support this clonotype. The J gene is TRBJ2-5, the V gene TRBV20-1; D is possibly TRBD2 (5 bases). The ends were cut back, 6 bases at V and 5 bases at J, with 16 bases in the middle. CDR1 and CDR2 from the germline V gene are DFQATT and SNEGSKA (reference sequence). CDR3 length equals 13 residues. CDR3 DNA: TGCAGTGCCAGATCGGCTAGAGGGGAGACCCAGTACTTC. Amino acids: CSARSARGETQYF.

This clonotype was detected only a few times. The chain combines TRBV20-1 with TRBJ2-3; maybe TRBD1 (5 bases). The CDR3 has 14 residues. Trimming removed 6 bases at V and 5 bases at J, with 18 bases between. In germline, CDR1 is DFQATT, CDR2 SNEGSKA (reference sequence). CDR3 in amino acids: CSAPSSGAEDTQYF. In DNA form, the CDR3 reads TGCAGTGCCCCCTCCAGTGGGGCTGAAGATACGCAGTATTTT.

The chain couples TRBV7-6 to TRBJ2-7; D tentatively fits TRBD1 or TRBD2 (5 bases each). The CDR3 is made up of 15 amino acids. Germline CDR1 reads SGHVS; CDR2 reads FNYEAQ. The V gene lost 2 bases and the J gene lost 3 bases, with 14 bases spanning the gap. The CDR3 nucleotides read TGTGCCAGCAGCTTAAACCCGGGGCGAAACTACGAGCAGTACTTC. It codes for CASSLNPGRNYEQYF.

The chain links TRBV20-1 to TRBJ2-5, with D perhaps being TRBD1 or TRBD2 (5 bases each). Germline CDR1 reads DFQATT; CDR2 reads SNEGSKA (reference sequence). Between the trimmed V and J ends, which lost 5 bases and 11 bases, there was a span of 24 bases. The CDR3 runs 14 residues. The CDR3 nucleotides are TGCAGTGCTTTTCGGGACGGAGTTAACAATGAGCAGTACTTC. This translates into CSAFRDGVNNEQYF.